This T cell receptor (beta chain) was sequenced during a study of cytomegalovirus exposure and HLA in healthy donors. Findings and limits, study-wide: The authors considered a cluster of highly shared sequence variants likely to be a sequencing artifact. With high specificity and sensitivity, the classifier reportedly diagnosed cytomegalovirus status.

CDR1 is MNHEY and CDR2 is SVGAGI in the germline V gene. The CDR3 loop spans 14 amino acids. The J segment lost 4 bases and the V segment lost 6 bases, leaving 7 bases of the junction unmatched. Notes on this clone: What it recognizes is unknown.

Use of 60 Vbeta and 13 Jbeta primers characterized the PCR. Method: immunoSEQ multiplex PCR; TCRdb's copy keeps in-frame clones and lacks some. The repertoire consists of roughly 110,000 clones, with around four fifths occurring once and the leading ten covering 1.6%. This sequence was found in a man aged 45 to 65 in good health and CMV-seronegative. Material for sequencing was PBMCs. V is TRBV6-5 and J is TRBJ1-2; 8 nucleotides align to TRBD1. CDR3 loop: CASSQDRAPYGYTF. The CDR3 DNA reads TGTGCCAGCAGCCAGGACAGGGCCCCCTATGGCTACACCTTC.